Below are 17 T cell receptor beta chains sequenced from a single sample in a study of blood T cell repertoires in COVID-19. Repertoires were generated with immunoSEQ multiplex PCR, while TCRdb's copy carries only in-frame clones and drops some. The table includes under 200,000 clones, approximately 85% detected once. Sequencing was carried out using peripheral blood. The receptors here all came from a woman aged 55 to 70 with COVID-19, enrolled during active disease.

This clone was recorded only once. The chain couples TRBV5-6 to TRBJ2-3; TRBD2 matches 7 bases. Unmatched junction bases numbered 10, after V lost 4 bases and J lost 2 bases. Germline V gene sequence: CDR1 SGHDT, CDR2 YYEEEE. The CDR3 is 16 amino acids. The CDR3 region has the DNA TGTGCCAGCAGCCCCCGGGGGGAAAGAGTCACAGATACGCAGTATTTT. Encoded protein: CASSPRGERVTDTQYF.

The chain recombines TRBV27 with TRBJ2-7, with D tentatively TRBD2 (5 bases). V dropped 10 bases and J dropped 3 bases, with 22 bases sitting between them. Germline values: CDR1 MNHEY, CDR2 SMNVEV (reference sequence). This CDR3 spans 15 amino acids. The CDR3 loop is CATDEIEGEGYEQYV. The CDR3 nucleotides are TGTGCCACCGACGAAATAGAGGGAGAGGGCTACGAGCAGTACGTC.

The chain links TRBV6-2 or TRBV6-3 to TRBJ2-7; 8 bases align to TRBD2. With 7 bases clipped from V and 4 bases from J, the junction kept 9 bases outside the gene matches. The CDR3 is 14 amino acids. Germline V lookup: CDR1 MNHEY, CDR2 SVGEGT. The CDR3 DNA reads TGTGCCAGCACCCCTAGGGGGACTAGATACGAGCAGTACTTC. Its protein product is CASTPRGTRYEQYF.

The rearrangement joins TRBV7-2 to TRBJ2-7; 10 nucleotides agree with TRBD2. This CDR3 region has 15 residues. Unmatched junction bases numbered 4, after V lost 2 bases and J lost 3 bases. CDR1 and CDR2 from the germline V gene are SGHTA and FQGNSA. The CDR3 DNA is TGTGCCAGCAGCTTATTTGGGACTAGCGACTACGAGCAGTACTTC. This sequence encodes CASSLFGTSDYEQYF.

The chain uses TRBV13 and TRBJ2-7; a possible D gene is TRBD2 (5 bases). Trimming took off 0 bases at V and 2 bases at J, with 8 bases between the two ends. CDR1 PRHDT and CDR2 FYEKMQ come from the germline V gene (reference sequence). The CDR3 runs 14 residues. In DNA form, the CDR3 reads TGTGCCAGCAGCTTAGGTCCTAGCACCTACGAGCAGTACTTC. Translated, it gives CASSLGPSTYEQYF.

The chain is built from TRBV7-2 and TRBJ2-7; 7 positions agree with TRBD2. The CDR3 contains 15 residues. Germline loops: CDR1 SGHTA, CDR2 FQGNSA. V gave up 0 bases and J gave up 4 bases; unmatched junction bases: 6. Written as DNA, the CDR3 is TGTGCCAGCAGCTTAGCGGGCGGGAGCAGGTACGAGCAGTACTTC. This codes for CASSLAGGSRYEQYF.

CDR3 amino acids: CASSLGLPGTGELFF. The CDR3 bases are TGTGCCAGCAGCTTAGGGCTCCCGGGGACCGGGGAGCTGTTTTTT. The chain couples TRBV7-2 to TRBJ2-2; TRBD2 is a possible D gene (5 bases). With 1 base removed from V and 5 bases from J, the gap between germline ends came to 11 bases. The germline CDR1 and CDR2 sequences are SGHTA and FQGNSA. The CDR3 is 15 amino acids.

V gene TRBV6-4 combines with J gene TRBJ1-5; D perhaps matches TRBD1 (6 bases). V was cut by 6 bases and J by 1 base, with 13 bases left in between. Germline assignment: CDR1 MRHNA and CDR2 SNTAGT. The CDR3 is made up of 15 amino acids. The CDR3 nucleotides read TGTGCCAGCAGACCCGGACAGTACAGCAATCAGCCCCAGCATTTT. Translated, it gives CASRPGQYSNQPQHF.

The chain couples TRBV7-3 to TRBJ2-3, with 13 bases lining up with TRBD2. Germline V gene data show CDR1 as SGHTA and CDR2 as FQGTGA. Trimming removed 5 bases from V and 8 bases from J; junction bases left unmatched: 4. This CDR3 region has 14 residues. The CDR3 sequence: CASSPTSGGGTQYF. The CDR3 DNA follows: TGTGCCAGCAGCCCCACTAGCGGGGGGGGTACGCAGTATTTT. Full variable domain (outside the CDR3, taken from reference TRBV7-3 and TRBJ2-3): GAGVSQTPSNKVTEKGKYVELRCDPISGHTALYWYRQSLGQGPEFLIYFQGTGAADDSGLPNDRFFAVRPEGSVSTLKIQRTERGDSAVYLCASSPTSGGGTQYFGPGTRLTVL.

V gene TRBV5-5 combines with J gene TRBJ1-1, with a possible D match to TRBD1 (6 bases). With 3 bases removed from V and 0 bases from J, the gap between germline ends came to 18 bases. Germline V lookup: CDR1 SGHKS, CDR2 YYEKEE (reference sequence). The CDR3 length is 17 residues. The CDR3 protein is CASSSQARGMVNTEAFF. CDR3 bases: TGTGCCAGCAGCTCACAGGCCAGGGGCATGGTGAACACTGAAGCTTTCTTT.

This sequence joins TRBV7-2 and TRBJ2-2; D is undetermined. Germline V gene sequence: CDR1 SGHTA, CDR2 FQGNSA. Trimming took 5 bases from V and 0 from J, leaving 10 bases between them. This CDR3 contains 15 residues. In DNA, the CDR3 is TGTGCCAGCAGCCCCCGGGTGGCGAACACCGGGGAGCTGTTTTTT. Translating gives CASSPRVANTGELFF.

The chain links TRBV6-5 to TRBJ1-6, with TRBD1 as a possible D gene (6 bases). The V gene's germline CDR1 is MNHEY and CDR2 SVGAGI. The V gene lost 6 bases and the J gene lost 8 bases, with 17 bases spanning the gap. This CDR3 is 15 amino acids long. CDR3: CASRTQGILDSPLHF. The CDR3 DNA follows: TGTGCCAGCAGAACTCAGGGGATTCTGGATTCACCCCTCCACTTT.

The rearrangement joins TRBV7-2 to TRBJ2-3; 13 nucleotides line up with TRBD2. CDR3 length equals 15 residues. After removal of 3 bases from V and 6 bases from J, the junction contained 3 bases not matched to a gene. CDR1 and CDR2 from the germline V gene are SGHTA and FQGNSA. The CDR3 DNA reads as TGTGCCAGCAGCTTCACTAGCGGGAGGGTGGATACGCAGTATTTT. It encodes CASSFTSGRVDTQYF.

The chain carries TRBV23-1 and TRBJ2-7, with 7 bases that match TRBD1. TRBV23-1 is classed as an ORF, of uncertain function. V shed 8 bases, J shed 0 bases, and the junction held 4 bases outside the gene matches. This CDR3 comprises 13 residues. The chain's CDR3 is CASEDRSSYEQYV. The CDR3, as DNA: TGCGCCAGCGAGGACAGGAGCTCCTACGAGCAGTACGTC.

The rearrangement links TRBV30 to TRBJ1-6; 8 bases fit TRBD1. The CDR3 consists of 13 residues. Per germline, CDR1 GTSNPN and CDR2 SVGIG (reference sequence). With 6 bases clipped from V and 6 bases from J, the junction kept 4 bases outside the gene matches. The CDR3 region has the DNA TGTGCCTGCAGGGGGCAGGGTAATTCACCCCTCCACTTT. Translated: CACRGQGNSPLHF.

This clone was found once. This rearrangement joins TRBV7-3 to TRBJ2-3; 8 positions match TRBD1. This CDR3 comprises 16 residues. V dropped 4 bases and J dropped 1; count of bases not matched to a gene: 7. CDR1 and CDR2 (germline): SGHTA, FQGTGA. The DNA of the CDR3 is TGTGCCAGCAGCTCCATGGACAGGGCAGGCACAGATACGCAGTATTTT. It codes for CASSSMDRAGTDTQYF.

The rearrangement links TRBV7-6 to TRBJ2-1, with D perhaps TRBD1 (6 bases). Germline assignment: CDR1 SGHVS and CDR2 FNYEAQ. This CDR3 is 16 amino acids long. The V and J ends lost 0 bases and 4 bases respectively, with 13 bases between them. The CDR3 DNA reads TGTGCCAGCAGCTTAGCCTTGGACAGTCTATACAATGAGCAGTTCTTC. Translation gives CASSLALDSLYNEQFF.